These 14 T cell receptor beta chains were sequenced from one sample in a study of T cell responses to AZD1222 COVID-19 vaccine. TCRdb's table, derived via immunoSEQ multiplex PCR, lists solely in-frame clones and lacks some. This table has 170,000 or so clones, around nine tenths appearing once. Sequencing used peripheral blood, obtained on day 0 of AZD1222 vaccination. The source is an adult in good health.

The V and J genes are TRBV5-4 and TRBJ2-7; weak D call: TRBD2 (5 bases). The CDR3 runs to 13 residues. Germline V gene lookup returns CDR1 SGHNT and CDR2 YYREEE (reference sequence). The germline V and J ends were trimmed by 4 bases and 1 base, with 9 bases remaining between them. The CDR3 region has the DNA TGTGCCAGCAGCCCGTCGGGGTCCTACGAGCAGTACTTC. It translates to CASSPSGSYEQYF.

This clone came up once. The chain combines TRBV23-1 with TRBJ1-5, with D perhaps TRBD1 (6 bases). TRBV23-1 belongs to the ORF category, with a function that is uncertain. The CDR3 covers 17 residues. Trimming removed 0 bases from V and 1 base from J, with 13 bases in between. DNA of the CDR3: TGCGCCAGCAGTCAATCGATTGGAGGGGGGAGCAATCAGCCCCAGCATTTT. Protein sequence: CASSQSIGGGSNQPQHF.

This clone was picked up a small number of times. V usage is TRBV7-2 and J usage is TRBJ2-1; 9 bases align to TRBD2. This CDR3 contains 15 residues. V lost 0 bases, J lost 6 bases, and 3 bases stayed unmatched. Germline V gives CDR1 SGHTA, CDR2 FQGNSA. The CDR3 sequence is CASSLAAGGLNEQFF. As DNA, the CDR3 is TGTGCCAGCAGCTTAGCAGCGGGGGGCCTCAATGAGCAGTTCTTC.

The chain has TRBV7-3 and TRBJ2-3, with 8 nucleotides matching TRBD1. The germline gives CDR1 SGHTA, CDR2 FQGTGA. V shed 5 bases and J 4 bases; nucleotides not matched to a gene: 8. The CDR3 spans 15 residues. CDR3 region: CASSRGQGVADTQYF. In DNA form, the CDR3 reads TGTGCCAGCAGCCGCGGACAGGGAGTAGCAGATACGCAGTATTTT.

A note on this clone: The junction departs from the called germline gene at one end, perhaps through a read error. The rearrangement uses TRBV7-7 and TRBJ2-5; 8 bases line up with TRBD2. Germline V gives CDR1 SSHAT, CDR2 FNYEAQ (reference sequence). The CDR3 sequence is 15 residues long. The CDR3 DNA is TGTGCTAGCAGCTTAGAAGCGGGGGTACAAGAGACCCAGTACTTC. Translating it yields CASSLEAGVQETQYF.

V and J are TRBV19 and TRBJ2-7; D gene unclear. V was clipped by 3 bases and J by 4 bases, with 10 bases between them. There are 13 residues in the CDR3. Germline-derived CDR1 and CDR2 are LNHDA and SQIVND (reference sequence). CDR3 protein: CASSISQKYEQYF. CDR3 bases: TGTGCCAGTAGTATTTCCCAGAAGTACGAGCAGTACTTC.

This chain joins TRBV5-1 and TRBJ1-4; TRBD1 might be the D (5 bases). Germline CDR1 and CDR2: SGHRS and YFSETQ. Trimming pared 5 bases from V and 2 bases from J, leaving 10 bases between. This CDR3 comprises 14 residues. Here the CDR3 reads CASRPQVTNEKLFF. The CDR3, as DNA: TGCGCCAGCAGGCCACAGGTGACTAATGAAAAACTGTTTTTT. The full variable domain, rest sourced from reference TRBV5-1 and TRBJ1-4, is KAGVTQTPRYLIKTRGQQVTLSCSPISGHRSVSWYQQTPGQGLQFLFEYFSETQRNKGNFPGRFSGRQFSNSRSEMNVSTLELGDSALYLCASRPQVTNEKLFFGSGTQLSVL.

This rearrangement joins TRBV4-3 to TRBJ2-1; 12 bases map to TRBD1. V was pared by 6 bases and J by 4 bases, with 4 bases of the junction left unmatched. The CDR3 spans 15 residues. In germline, CDR1 is LGHNA, CDR2 YSLEER. CDR3 protein: CASSPGQGAYNEQFF. CDR3 nucleotides: TGCGCCAGCAGTCCGGGACAGGGGGCATACAATGAGCAGTTCTTC.

This chain links TRBV7-9 with TRBJ1-1; weak D call: TRBD1 (6 bases). The CDR3 is 15 amino acids. In germline, CDR1 is SEHNR, CDR2 FQNEAQ (reference sequence). Trimming removed 2 bases at V and 1 base at J, with 11 bases between. The CDR3 region has the DNA TGTGCCAGCAGCTTACGACAGGCGCCGAACACTGAAGCTTTCTTT. Protein sequence: CASSLRQAPNTEAFF.

This chain uses TRBV30 with TRBJ1-3; tentative D call: TRBD1 (5 bases). CDR3 length: 15 amino acids. The germline V gene encodes CDR1 GTSNPN and CDR2 SVGIG (reference sequence). The ends were cut back, 2 bases at V and 4 bases at J, with 15 bases in the middle. CDR3 protein: CAWSHPGGQGNTIYF. The DNA of the CDR3 is TGTGCCTGGAGTCACCCGGGGGGTCAAGGAAACACCATATATTTT.

This chain connects TRBV2 to TRBJ2-1; D is uncertain. From germline, CDR1 is SNHLY and CDR2 FYNNEI. The CDR3 consists of 14 residues. Trimming stripped 4 bases from V and 10 bases from J, with 17 bases between. In nucleotides, the CDR3 is TGTGCCAGCAGTGCGTTGGTCATCGAAGGGGAGCAGTTCTTC. This gives the protein CASSALVIEGEQFF.

The chain employs TRBV20-1 and TRBJ1-5; 8 nucleotides match TRBD1. J lost 2 bases, V lost 3 bases, and 6 bases had no gene match. Germline values: CDR1 DFQATT, CDR2 SNEGSKA (reference sequence). This CDR3 has 15 amino acids. The CDR3 loop reads CSASKNRGGNQPQHF. CDR3 DNA sequence: TGCAGTGCTAGTAAAAACAGGGGGGGCAATCAGCCCCAGCATTTT.

The chain joins TRBV18 to TRBJ1-5; TRBD1 might be the D (5 bases). Germline lookup yields CDR1 KGHSH and CDR2 LQKENI. V lost 4 bases and J lost 5, with 12 bases in between. The CDR3 length is 14 residues. The CDR3 nucleotides are TGTGCCAGCTCACAAAGACAGTTAGATCAGCCCCAGCATTTT. Protein sequence: CASSQRQLDQPQHF.

There are a few counts of this clone. This chain's CDR3 is CASSQLAGSYNEQFF. The CDR3 region has the DNA TGTGCCAGCAGTCAACTAGCGGGCTCCTACAATGAGCAGTTCTTC. This chain joins TRBV7-2 and TRBJ2-1, with TRBD2 identical over 9 bases. V dropped 6 bases and J dropped 0; count of bases not matched to a gene: 3. The V gene's germline CDR1 is SGHTA and CDR2 FQGNSA. The CDR3 consists of 15 residues.